This TCR beta chain stems from a study of blood T cell repertoires in COVID-19 (dated by TCRdb to 2018 to 2020). Some background on the complete study: Samples from collaborators originated in the United States, Italy and Spain and spanned both the acute and convalescent phases of COVID-19. Nearly every sample came with metadata listing a de-identified subject ID, COVID-19 status, age in years and sex. The material from the prospective study consisted of cDNA or gDNA derived from T cells, B-cell-depleted T cells, or PBMCs. The dataset comprised deeply sampled blood TCRbeta repertoires from subjects exposed to, actively infected with, or recovered from COVID-19. Where available, HLA class I and class II types were obtained from metadata supplied by the sample provider rather than from assay-based typing. A freely available public database, intended as a resource for researchers studying the immune response to SARS-CoV-2, is where the repertoires were released. The samples were drawn from two sources: the first 160 participants of the ongoing ImmuneRACE study, and 1,200 or so subjects contributed by 6 global collaborators.

TCRbeta CDR3 regions were amplified from genomic DNA by means of the immunoSEQ Assay, a bias-controlled multiplex PCR. The paper's processing steps were these. The number of nucleated cells in each sample was estimated by amplification of reference gene primers within the assay. To quantify the absolute abundance of each unique TCRbeta CDR3 rearrangement, sequence reads were collapsed and filtered. Productive Simpson clonality was computed per sample as the square root of Simpson's diversity index over productive rearrangements. Here the immuneACCESS table is served through TCRdb, limited to in-frame sequences with V and J called. Missing clones are a known gap in these copies; in checked studies unresolved V genes cover under half, and the rest lacks a known reason. The DNA was the basis for D and trimming; V, J and clone size are from that table. This sample lists about 130,000 clones; roughly 72% were detected once. About a tenth of the sample rests with the top ten.

This clone was recorded only once. It has no known antigen specificity. No much larger clone exists at a distance of one base, and base qualities are not known. Findings and caveats that apply to the study as a whole: Clinical and demographic metadata were provided uncurated, with the amount varying by source and participant.

Whole blood was collected in K2EDTA tubes by collaborating institutions according to the institutions' own protocols. For TCRbeta analysis, collaborators shipped samples in one of three forms: frozen whole blood, isolated PBMCs, or DNA extracted from either of those sample types. Sequenced material: peripheral blood. The TCR sequence derives from a human donor in a cohort sampled during active COVID-19.

The CDR3 region has the sequence CASSSTGQGSSPLHF. Here is the DNA: TGCGCCAGCAGCTCTACGGGACAGGGGAGTTCACCCCTCCACTTT. The chain employs TRBV5-1 and TRBJ1-6, with 10 bases aligning to TRBD1. CDR1 and CDR2 (SGHRS, YFSETQ) derive from the germline V gene. Measured from the cysteine to the phenylalanine, the CDR3 is 15 residues long. The kept DNA is CDR3 alone, 45 bases in frame from the first base. The junction shows trimming of 3 bases on V and 9 bases on J, and the gene matches do not reach 6 bases of it.